The present entry profiles one T cell receptor beta chain with its context. The table lists this clonotype with a few counts. Its binding antigen is unknown. No base quality values were provided; no much bigger clone lies one nucleotide off. These data come from a study of T cells in Graves' hyperthyroidism and ophthalmopathy (dated by TCRdb to 2018 to 2020). For the wider study: Peripheral blood was sampled at the time of initial diagnosis, prior to any treatment. The study also compared thyroid tissue and blood T-cell repertoires from roughly 6 Graves' hyperthyroidism patients. A discovery cohort of about 95 patients, roughly 45 with Graves' ophthalmopathy and about 60 with stable Graves' hyperthyroidism, was used to find distinguishing TCR V-J signatures. The paper reports TCR Vbeta CDR3 sequencing of some 140 peripheral blood samples: around 45 ophthalmopathy, fewer than 85 hyperthyroidism and around 17 progressor patients. Prospective prediction of ophthalmopathy was tested in an independent validation cohort consisting of roughly 19 hyperthyroidism patients and more than 15 patients who later progressed to ophthalmopathy. For training and testing, the approximately 92 patients in the discovery cohort were randomly divided in a 7:3 ratio. Once sampling was done, hyperthyroidism patients were given methimazole at a starting dose of 30 mg daily, whereas ophthalmopathy patients were given high-dose intravenous methylprednisolone.

Taken from cysteine to phenylalanine, the CDR3 has 12 residues. CDR3 DNA only is kept here, 36 bases in frame from base 1. From a lookup of the germline V gene, CDR1 and CDR2 are SNHLY and FYNNEI. V has 6 bases trimmed and J has 8 bases trimmed; junction bases matching no gene number 3. Amplification of TCR beta CDR3 regions was carried out from RNA transcripts. The first round of RT-PCR for the TCR CDR3 was performed with the HTBI primer set and the Qiagen OneStep RT-PCR kit. The libraries were constructed in a second round of multiplex PCR and then size-selected and purified. The libraries were sequenced on an Illumina HiSeq2000 using paired-end 100 bp reads. The paper's data handling went like this. Raw data were processed with SOAPnuke, discarding reads with adapters, uncalled bases, mean Phred below 15, or no exact constant-primer or identifier match. High-quality paired reads were merged with COPE v1.2.5, and unique nucleotide sequences were defined as clonotypes. MiTCR v1.1 was used to align clonotypes to the IMGT TRBV, TRBD and TRBJ reference segments. Only V-J combinations with frequency above 0.0001, covering 99.2% of repertoires, were analysed. A TCS score was defined as the ratio between F50 (clonal expansion) and ExV (chaos), using BLOSUM62-based TCRdist between CDR3 peptides within each V-J. Welch's t-statistics and random forest reduced just over 500 V-J features to roughly 13, which were used in a naive Bayes classifier (R e1071). Through fastp at Q25 and MiXCR, TCRdb rebuilt clones from the public reads, retaining in-frame beta chains. Records with the same CDR3 protein are collapsed into one entry carrying the most frequent genes and DNA. The authors' filters were not applied to this entry. This sample has about 720,000 distinct CDR3 sequences in its table, and approximately 19% of those were observed once. Of the sample, roughly a sixth is held by the ten largest clones.

What the study reported, not specific to this receptor: Most expanded thyroid clonotypes (frequency above 0.001) were also detected in blood, a finding suggesting that blood repertoires may reflect thyroid immune responses. In validation, progression to ophthalmopathy was predicted by the model with around 70% sensitivity and 72.22% specificity, a median of about 6.4 months before onset. No statistical method was used to fix the sample size in advance, and group allocation was not hidden from the investigators. A 13 V-J signature model separated ophthalmopathy from stable hyperthyroidism, with over 85% sensitivity and about 81% specificity in cross-validation and 80%/75% in testing.

Hyperthyroidism patients were aged 18 to 65 years and newly diagnosed, with disease duration of less than 2 months. Patients with uncontrolled infections, other autoimmune diseases, pregnancy or lactation were excluded. Diagnoses were established on the basis of clinical symptoms, serum thyroxine and TRAb, thyroid ultrasound, and orbital computed tomography. For progressor patients, blood was drawn at the first diagnosis of hyperthyroidism, before any ophthalmopathy symptoms had appeared. Ficoll-Paque density gradient centrifugation was used to isolate PBMCs from around 9.1 ml of fresh peripheral blood. Patients classed as progressors first received a Graves' hyperthyroidism diagnosis and then went on to develop ophthalmopathy during follow-up. Trizol reagent was used to extract total RNA, and RNA quality was then checked on an Agilent 2100 Bioanalyzer.

Input material: blood. This sequence was found in a woman in her 50s with Graves' hyperthyroidism that later progressed to Graves' ophthalmopathy. This receptor chain uses TRBV2 and TRBJ1-2, and 10 bases in between align with TRBD1. Read as DNA, the sequence is TGTGCCAGCAGGGGGACAGGGGCGGGCTACACCTTC. The encoded protein is CASRGTGAGYTF.